The 15 T cell receptor beta chains in this list originate from one sample, sequenced in a study of blood T cell repertoires in COVID-19. TCRdb's copy holds only in-frame clones and misses some; the assay was immunoSEQ multiplex PCR. The sample lists some 150,000 clones; approximately 90% were seen once. Sequencing was carried out using PBMCs or T cells enriched from blood (not recorded which). Receptor source: a woman younger than 35 who had recovered from COVID-19.

Turning to this clone: One end of the junction is discordant with germline, which a read error may explain. This chain links TRBV7-2 with TRBJ2-1, with D perhaps TRBD2 (6 bases). The CDR3 spans 16 residues. CDR1 SGHTA and CDR2 FQGNSA come from the germline V gene. The CDR3 DNA sequence: TGTGCCAGCAGCTTAAACCGCGGGATCGGGGCCAATAAGCAGTTCTTC. Its translation: CASSLNRGIGANKQFF.

The rearrangement uses TRBV7-6 and TRBJ1-2, with D unclear. Germline-derived CDR1 and CDR2 are SGHVS and FNYEAQ. This CDR3 is built from 14 residues. V lost 1 base, J lost 8 bases, and 14 bases lay in between. The CDR3, as DNA: TGTGCCAGCAGCTTAGGTTTGGGGTCGGGAGGCTACACCTTC. Its translation: CASSLGLGSGGYTF.

The CDR3 here is CAISESPTGGTIQYF. In DNA, the CDR3 is TGTGCCATCAGTGAGTCCCCGACAGGGGGCACCATTCAGTACTTC. The genes are TRBV10-3 and TRBJ2-4; TRBD1 matches 10 bases. V lost 0 bases, J lost 9 bases, and 5 bases stayed unmatched. Germline lookup yields CDR1 ENHRY and CDR2 SYGVKD. This CDR3 comprises 15 residues.

The rearrangement joins TRBV6-2 or TRBV6-3 to TRBJ2-4; 9 nucleotides align to TRBD1. CDR1 is MNHEY and CDR2 is SVGEGT in the germline V gene. V dropped 6 bases and J dropped 7; count of bases not matched to a gene: 7. The CDR3 covers 14 residues. CDR3 residues: CASSISTGGNIQYF. DNA for the CDR3: TGTGCCAGCAGCATTTCGACAGGGGGGAACATTCAGTACTTC.

This sequence joins TRBV7-9 and TRBJ2-1; 15 nucleotides agree with TRBD2. J was trimmed by 8 bases and V by 5 bases; bases with no gene match: 4. The CDR3 covers 15 residues. Germline CDR1 is SEHNR and CDR2 is FQNEAQ (reference sequence). The CDR3 loop reads CASSRTSGRVDEQFF. The DNA of the CDR3 is TGTGCCAGCAGCAGGACTAGCGGGAGGGTGGATGAGCAGTTCTTC.

The chain has TRBV7-2 and TRBJ2-2, with 11 bases lining up with TRBD2. Germline CDR1 reads SGHTA; CDR2 reads FQGNSA. V shed 4 bases, J shed 3 bases, and the junction held 13 bases outside the gene matches. This CDR3 comprises 19 residues. Here the CDR3 DNA reads TGTGCCAGCAGCTACCGGACTAGCGGGCACCCTCGGGACACCGGGGAGCTGTTTTTT. Translating it yields CASSYRTSGHPRDTGELFF.

This chain connects TRBV7-2 to TRBJ2-1, with 9 bases matching TRBD2. The CDR3 runs to 16 residues. Per germline, CDR1 SGHTA and CDR2 FQGNSA. The trim removed 7 bases at V and 7 bases at J, leaving 14 bases unmatched. CDR3 loop: CASIQGAGGPRNEQFF. The CDR3 DNA is TGTGCCAGCATCCAAGGGGCGGGAGGGCCGCGGAATGAGCAGTTCTTC.

The V and J genes are TRBV7-6 and TRBJ2-2; TRBD1 is a possible D gene (6 bases). V lost 5 bases to trimming and J lost 2 bases, with 18 bases between them. The germline gives CDR1 SGHVS, CDR2 FNYEAQ. The CDR3 covers 17 residues. The CDR3 nucleotides read TGTGCCAGCAGCCCCACGGCCGGGACACCTAACACCGGGGAGCTGTTTTTT. Its protein is CASSPTAGTPNTGELFF.

This sequence joins TRBV27 and TRBJ1-1; 7 bases fit TRBD1. Trimming cost V 10 bases and J 3 bases; bases outside gene matches: 8. CDR1 and CDR2 from the germline V gene are MNHEY and SMNVEV (reference sequence). The CDR3 is 13 amino acids. Written as DNA, the CDR3 is TGTGCCACGAGACAGGGAGGATACACTGAAGCTTTCTTT. Translation gives CATRQGGYTEAFF.

In this sample, this clone turned up a few times. This sequence joins TRBV2 and TRBJ1-4, with no clear D. This CDR3 is built from 15 residues. Germline V lookup: CDR1 SNHLY, CDR2 FYNNEI. Trimming took off 7 bases at V and 5 bases at J, with 17 bases between the two ends. CDR3 in amino acids: CASNSRSGSNEKLFF. CDR3 DNA: TGTGCCAGCAATTCGCGGAGTGGGAGCAATGAAAAACTGTTTTTT.

A word on this clone: A junction boundary mismatches the germline segment, possibly from a read error. The chain uses TRBV6-5 and TRBJ1-2; possible D gene TRBD1, 5 bases. This CDR3 has 14 amino acids. Germline assignment: CDR1 MNHEY and CDR2 SVGAGI. The CDR3 DNA reads TGTGCCAGCAGTTACTCGAGGGCCGGGGGACGCCTTGCCTTC. Its translation is CASSYSRAGGRLAF.

This CDR3 reads CASRTGGVSYEQYF. In DNA form, the CDR3 reads TGCGCCAGCAGGACAGGGGGTGTTTCCTACGAGCAGTACTTC. The chain is built from TRBV5-1 and TRBJ2-7; TRBD1 matches at 9 bases. CDR1 and CDR2 (germline): SGHRS, YFSETQ. Unmatched junction bases numbered 4, after V lost 5 bases and J lost 1 base. The CDR3 consists of 14 residues.

This chain connects TRBV28 to TRBJ2-7, with TRBD2 matching over 8 bases. Germline CDR1 MDHEN, CDR2 SYDVKM. Trimming at V came to 6 bases and at J to 2 bases, leaving 9 bases not matched to a gene. The CDR3 loop spans 15 amino acids. Here the CDR3 DNA reads TGTGCCAGCAGATCCTTCGGGAGGGGGACCTACGAGCAGTACTTC. It codes for CASRSFGRGTYEQYF.

The chain has TRBV19 and TRBJ2-7; 9 bases match TRBD2. The J segment lost 2 bases and the V segment lost 5 bases, leaving 7 bases of the junction unmatched. The CDR3 runs 15 residues. CDR1 is LNHDA, CDR2 SQIVND, per germline (reference sequence). The CDR3 DNA follows: TGTGCCAGTAGTTCACTAGCGGGCCTCGCCTACGAGCAGTACTTC. This codes for CASSSLAGLAYEQYF.

The chain joins TRBV5-8 to TRBJ2-2; 10 bases are shared with TRBD2. The CDR3 consists of 15 residues. V lost 3 bases, J lost 6 bases, and 5 bases stayed unmatched. Germline CDR1 reads SGHTS; CDR2 reads YDEGEE. As DNA, the CDR3 is TGTGCCAGCAGCTCAACTAGCGGGGTCTCCGGGGAGCTGTTTTTT. Residues: CASSSTSGVSGELFF.